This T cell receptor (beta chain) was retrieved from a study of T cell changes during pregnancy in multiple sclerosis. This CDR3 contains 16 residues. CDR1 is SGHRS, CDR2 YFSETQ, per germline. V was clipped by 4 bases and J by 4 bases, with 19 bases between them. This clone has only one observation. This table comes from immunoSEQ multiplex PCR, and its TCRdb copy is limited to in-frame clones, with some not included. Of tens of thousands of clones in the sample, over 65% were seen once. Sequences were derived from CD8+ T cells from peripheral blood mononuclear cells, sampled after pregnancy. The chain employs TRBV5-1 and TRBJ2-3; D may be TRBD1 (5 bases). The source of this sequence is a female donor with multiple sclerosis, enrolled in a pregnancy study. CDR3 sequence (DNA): TGCGCCAGCAGCCTGGACATGTGGATAGGGGCAGATACGCAGTATTTT. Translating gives CASSLDMWIGADTQYF. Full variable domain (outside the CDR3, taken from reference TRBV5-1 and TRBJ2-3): KAGVTQTPRYLIKTRGQQVTLSCSPISGHRSVSWYQQTPGQGLQFLFEYFSETQRNKGNFPGRFSGRQFSNSRSEMNVSTLELGDSALYLCASSLDMWIGADTQYFGPGTRLTVL.